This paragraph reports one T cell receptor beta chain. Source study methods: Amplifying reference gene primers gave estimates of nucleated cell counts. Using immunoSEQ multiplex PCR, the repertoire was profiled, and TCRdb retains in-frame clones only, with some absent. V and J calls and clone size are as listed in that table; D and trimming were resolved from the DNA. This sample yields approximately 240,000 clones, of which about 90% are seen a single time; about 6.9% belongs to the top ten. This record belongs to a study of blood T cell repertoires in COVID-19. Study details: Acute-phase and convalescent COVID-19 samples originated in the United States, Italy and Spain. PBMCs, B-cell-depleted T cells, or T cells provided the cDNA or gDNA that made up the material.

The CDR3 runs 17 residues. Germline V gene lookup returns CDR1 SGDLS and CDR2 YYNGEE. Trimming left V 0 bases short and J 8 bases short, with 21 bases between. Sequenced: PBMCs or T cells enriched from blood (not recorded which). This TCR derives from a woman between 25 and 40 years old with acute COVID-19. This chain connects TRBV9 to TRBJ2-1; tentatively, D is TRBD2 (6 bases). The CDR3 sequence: CASSVGSSGWSGDEQFF. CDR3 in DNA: TGTGCCAGCAGCGTAGGTTCCAGCGGGTGGAGCGGCGATGAGCAGTTCTTC.